What follows are 29 T cell receptor beta chains derived from one specimen sequenced in a study of blood T cell repertoires in COVID-19. Produced via immunoSEQ multiplex PCR; TCRdb's table is partial and in-frame only. The repertoire holds roughly 26,000 clones, roughly 84% seen once, with about 25% in the top ten. Sequenced input: peripheral blood. The source of these receptors is a human donor in a cohort sampled during active COVID-19.

The chain uses TRBV6-5 and TRBJ2-1; 12 nucleotides agree with TRBD1. The CDR3 spans 14 residues. Trimming cost V 4 bases and J 11 bases; bases outside gene matches: 6. CDR1 MNHEY and CDR2 SVGAGI come from the germline V gene. CDR3 sequence reads: CASSSGTGGFKQFF. The CDR3 region has the DNA TGTGCCAGCAGTTCCGGGACAGGGGGCTTTAAGCAGTTCTTC.

The chain carries TRBV5-4 and TRBJ1-2; no clear D gene. The V end was cut by 0 bases, the J end by 0 bases, with 12 bases between. The CDR3 covers 16 residues. The germline gives CDR1 SGHNT, CDR2 YYREEE (reference sequence). The CDR3 bases are TGTGCCAGCAGCTTGGTGGGGTACGGGGCTAACTATGGCTACACCTTC. Its protein is CASSLVGYGANYGYTF.

V usage is TRBV9 and J usage is TRBJ2-1; 12 bases align to TRBD2. V gave up 4 bases and J gave up 9 bases; unmatched junction bases: 11. CDR3 length: 16 amino acids. CDR1 and CDR2 from the germline V gene are SGDLS and YYNGEE. In DNA form, the CDR3 reads TGTGCCAGCAGCCCCAACCGGCTAGCGGGAGGGGGTGAGCAGTTCTTC. Translating it yields CASSPNRLAGGGEQFF.

This clone appeared a single time. The V gene is TRBV12-3 or TRBV12-4, the J gene TRBJ1-5; no clear D. This CDR3 is 12 amino acids long. V lost 2 bases and J 3 bases, leaving 2 bases between the germline ends. CDR3 nucleotides: TGTGCCAGCAGTTTACTCAATCAGCCCCAGCATTTT. Translated: CASSLLNQPQHF.

The chain couples TRBV29-1 to TRBJ1-6; 10 nucleotides align to TRBD1. Per the germline V gene, CDR1 is SQVTM and CDR2 is ANQGSEA. Unmatched junction bases numbered 0, after V lost 4 bases and J lost 6 bases. The CDR3 loop spans 13 amino acids. The chain's CDR3 is CSVGQGANSPLHF. The CDR3 region has the DNA TGCAGCGTTGGACAGGGGGCTAATTCACCCCTCCACTTT.

The chain combines TRBV24-1 with TRBJ2-1; 14 positions agree with TRBD2. The trim removed 3 bases at V and 0 bases at J, leaving 21 bases unmatched. This CDR3 is built from 24 residues. CDR1 KGHDR and CDR2 SFDVKD come from the germline V gene. This chain's CDR3 is CATSDNRFETGTSGRVSSYNEQFF. The CDR3 DNA is TGTGCCACCAGTGATAACCGGTTCGAAACCGGGACTAGCGGGAGAGTTTCCTCCTACAATGAGCAGTTCTTC.

This sequence joins TRBV10-2 and TRBJ2-7; TRBD1 is a possible D gene (7 bases). Germline assignment: CDR1 WSHSY and CDR2 SAAADI. The CDR3 totals 13 residues. V was clipped by 2 bases and J by 6 bases, with 11 bases between them. CDR3 residues: CASSEAGQSEQYF. For the CDR3, the DNA is TGCGCCAGCAGTGAGGCGGGACAGAGCGAGCAGTACTTC.

The chain is built from TRBV19 and TRBJ2-7; no clear D. Germline CDR1 LNHDA, CDR2 SQIVND (reference sequence). The V and J ends lost 5 bases and 3 bases respectively, with 14 bases between them. The CDR3 has 14 amino acids. The chain's CDR3 is CASSARGLHYEQYF. Here the CDR3 DNA reads TGTGCCAGTAGTGCCCGTGGGCTCCACTACGAGCAGTACTTC. Full variable domain (remainder filled in from reference TRBV19 and TRBJ2-7): DGGITQSPKYLFRKEGQNVTLSCEQNLNHDAMYWYRQDPGQGLRLIYYSQIVNDFQKGDIAEGYSVSREKKESFPLTVTSAQKNPTAFYLCASSARGLHYEQYFGPGTRLTVT.

This clone is a singleton in its sample. This rearrangement joins TRBV5-1 to TRBJ2-7, with D perhaps TRBD2 (6 bases). Germline V gene lookup returns CDR1 SGHRS and CDR2 YFSETQ. The CDR3 has 15 amino acids. V shed 0 bases and J shed 6 bases, with 16 bases lying between them. The CDR3, as DNA: TGCGCCAGCAGCTTGGGTGGAGGCGGAGGGCCCGAGCAGTACTTC. Its protein product is CASSLGGGGGPEQYF.

The chain carries TRBV7-8 and TRBJ2-7, with a possible D match to TRBD2 (6 bases). Trimming removed 4 bases at V and 4 bases at J, with 8 bases between. The CDR3 spans 12 residues. CDR1 and CDR2 from the germline V gene are SGHVS and FQNEAQ. The CDR3 nucleotides are TGTGCCAGCAGCTCCGGGAGATACGAGCAGTACTTC. Its protein product is CASSSGRYEQYF.

The chain joins TRBV2 to TRBJ1-1, with D possibly matching TRBD1 (6 bases). V was pared by 6 bases and J by 6 bases, with 20 bases between. CDR1 is SNHLY, CDR2 FYNNEI, per germline. The CDR3 is 15 amino acids. CDR3 loop: CASRALDSLRAEAFF. CDR3 bases: TGTGCCAGCAGAGCACTGGACAGTTTAAGGGCTGAAGCTTTCTTT.

The chain links TRBV9 to TRBJ1-2, with D unresolved. The CDR3 sequence is 13 residues long. Germline CDR1 and CDR2: SGDLS and YYNGEE. Trimming shortened V by 3 bases and J by 1 base, and 7 bases separated the two germline ends. CDR3 in DNA: TGTGCCAGCAGCGAGACTAATAACTATGGCTACACCTTC. This encodes CASSETNNYGYTF. The full variable domain, rest sourced from reference TRBV9 and TRBJ1-2, is DSGVTQTPKHLITATGQRVTLRCSPRSGDLSVYWYQQSLDQGLQFLIQYYNGEERAKGNILERFSAQQFPDLHSELNLSSLELGDSALYFCASSETNNYGYTFGSGTRLTVV.

The chain is built from TRBV5-6 and TRBJ1-5, with D tentatively TRBD1 (5 bases). Germline V lookup: CDR1 SGHDT, CDR2 YYEEEE. This CDR3 spans 18 amino acids. The ends were cut back, 2 bases at V and 0 bases at J, with 18 bases in the middle. The CDR3 sequence is CASSLGEGGVYSNQPQHF. Here the CDR3 DNA reads TGTGCCAGCAGCTTAGGGGAGGGAGGGGTATATAGCAATCAGCCCCAGCATTTT.

The chain has TRBV6-2 or TRBV6-3 and TRBJ2-2; D is undetermined. The germline V and J ends were trimmed by 5 bases and 2 bases, with 15 bases remaining between them. This CDR3 comprises 16 residues. Germline V lookup: CDR1 MNHEY, CDR2 SVGEGT. CDR3 sequence reads: CASSPPAVLNTGELFF. CDR3 DNA: TGTGCCAGCAGTCCCCCGGCGGTTCTAAACACCGGGGAGCTGTTTTTT.

The sample holds one count of this clone. V and J are TRBV6-5 and TRBJ2-1; TRBD1 matches 8 bases. V lost 2 bases and J lost 6; bases outside the gene matches: 6. This CDR3 has 15 amino acids. Germline CDR1 MNHEY, CDR2 SVGAGI. CDR3 amino acids: CASSYGTGTANEQFF. CDR3 sequence (DNA): TGTGCCAGCAGTTACGGGACAGGTACAGCCAATGAGCAGTTCTTC.

V gene TRBV5-1 combines with J gene TRBJ2-2; a possible D gene is TRBD1 (5 bases). CDR3 length equals 14 residues. Germline V CDR1 and CDR2: SGHRS, YFSETQ. V lost 0 bases and J lost 5, with 8 bases in between. Here the CDR3 reads CASSLETATGELFF. For the CDR3, the DNA is TGCGCCAGCAGCTTGGAGACAGCTACCGGGGAGCTGTTTTTT.

The chain couples TRBV5-1 to TRBJ2-5; 10 positions agree with TRBD2. The CDR3 contains 16 residues. Trimming took 2 bases from V and 1 from J; bases not matched to a gene: 5. Per the germline V gene, CDR1 is SGHRS and CDR2 is YFSETQ. The CDR3 DNA reads as TGCGCCAGCAGCTTCGGGAGCGGGGGGGTCCAAGAGACCCAGTACTTC. It yields the protein CASSFGSGGVQETQYF.

This sequence joins TRBV18 and TRBJ2-7; D unclear. Looked up from germline, CDR1 is KGHSH and CDR2 is LQKENI. CDR3 length: 12 residues. V lost 2 bases and J lost 2, with 4 bases in between. The CDR3 DNA is TGTGCCAGCTCACCAGGAGCCTACGAGCAGTACTTC. It encodes CASSPGAYEQYF.

The V gene is TRBV7-2, the J gene TRBJ2-3; 7 nucleotides align to TRBD2. The V gene end was trimmed by 2 bases and the J gene end by 2 bases; junction bases not matched to a gene: 16. Germline values: CDR1 SGHTA, CDR2 FQGNSA. The CDR3 contains 19 residues. The CDR3 DNA reads TGTGCCAGCAGCTTAATATTCGCGGGAGCTGGGATAAACACAGATACGCAGTATTTT. Translation gives CASSLIFAGAGINTDTQYF.

The rearrangement joins TRBV28 to TRBJ2-2; D gene uncertain. The germline V and J ends were trimmed by 5 bases and 6 bases, with 7 bases remaining between them. Germline V gives CDR1 MDHEN, CDR2 SYDVKM. The CDR3 runs 12 residues. DNA of the CDR3: TGTGCCAGCAGTCTTACAGCCGGGGAGCTGTTTTTT. It specifies CASSLTAGELFF.

This rearrangement joins TRBV3-1 (or the pseudogene TRBV3-2) to TRBJ2-7, with 7 positions matching TRBD1. Germline-derived CDR1 and CDR2 are LGHDT and YNNKEL (reference sequence). The CDR3 spans 15 residues. J lost 9 bases, V lost 1 base, and 12 bases had no gene match. The CDR3 loop is CASSQGQGGGLGQYF. The CDR3 nucleotides read TGTGCCAGCAGCCAAGGACAGGGTGGGGGTTTGGGGCAGTACTTC.

The V and J genes are TRBV7-2 and TRBJ2-1; 8 bases map to TRBD1. The CDR3 contains 19 residues. Germline-derived CDR1 and CDR2 are SGHTA and FQGNSA. With 3 bases clipped from V and 10 bases from J, the junction kept 23 bases outside the gene matches. The CDR3: CASSFPVIVDRDTMIEQFF. CDR3 nucleotides: TGTGCCAGCAGCTTCCCCGTTATAGTGGACAGGGACACAATGATCGAGCAGTTCTTC.

The table lists this clone with a count of one. This rearrangement joins TRBV6-5 to TRBJ2-1; 10 nucleotides agree with TRBD2. Germline V gene sequence: CDR1 MNHEY, CDR2 SVGAGI. Trimming removed 2 bases from V and 7 bases from J; junction bases left unmatched: 5. CDR3 length: 15 amino acids. This CDR3 reads CASSYPGTSVNEQFF. The CDR3 DNA reads TGTGCCAGCAGTTACCCTGGGACTAGCGTTAATGAGCAGTTCTTC.

V usage is TRBV6-5 and J usage is TRBJ1-1; TRBD1 aligns across 7 bases. The ends lost 6 bases at V and 3 bases at J; junction bases unmatched: 7. Germline assignment: CDR1 MNHEY and CDR2 SVGAGI. This CDR3 is built from 14 residues. In DNA form, the CDR3 reads TGTGCCAGCAGGCTACAGGGGTCCGACACTGAAGCTTTCTTT. Protein sequence: CASRLQGSDTEAFF.

The CDR3 bases are TGTGCCAGCAGCTTAACCCTCGCGACAGGGGGACAAGAGACCCAGTACTTC. Amino acids: CASSLTLATGGQETQYF. V is TRBV7-2 and J is TRBJ2-5; 9 bases fit TRBD1. CDR1 and CDR2 (germline): SGHTA, FQGNSA. The CDR3 consists of 17 residues. V lost 2 bases to trimming and J lost 2 bases; unmatched junction nucleotides: 9.

The chain couples TRBV7-9 to TRBJ1-4; 12 bases map to TRBD1. With 0 bases clipped from V and 10 bases from J, the junction kept 3 bases outside the gene matches. This CDR3 region has 15 residues. The V gene's germline CDR1 is SEHNR and CDR2 FQNEAQ (reference sequence). The CDR3 reads CASSLAGQGAVKLFF. The CDR3 nucleotides are TGTGCCAGCAGCTTAGCGGGACAGGGGGCGGTAAAACTGTTTTTT.

The sample holds one count of this clone. The chain uses TRBV2 and TRBJ2-3; 9 bases are a match to TRBD2. CDR1 and CDR2 (germline): SNHLY, FYNNEI. Trimming at V came to 1 base and at J to 3 bases, leaving 5 bases not matched to a gene. This CDR3 contains 16 residues. The CDR3 bases are TGTGCCAGCAGTGAAGGGGGACTAGCAGCGACAGATACGCAGTATTTT. Translated: CASSEGGLAATDTQYF.

Of note for this clone: Germline and junction disagree at one end, which may indicate a read error. The chain employs TRBV6-5 and TRBJ1-6; 8 bases map to TRBD1. Germline V gives CDR1 MNHEY, CDR2 SVGAGI. The CDR3 sequence is 16 residues long. The CDR3 bases are TGTGCCAGCAGCTACTTAAAAACAGGGGGTAGTTCACCCCTCCACTTT. Translating gives CASSYLKTGGSSPLHF.

The rearrangement joins TRBV2 to TRBJ1-1, with 7 bases matching TRBD1. Germline values: CDR1 SNHLY, CDR2 FYNNEI. CDR3 length: 15 residues. V lost 6 bases to trimming and J lost 4 bases; unmatched junction nucleotides: 11. In nucleotides, the CDR3 is TGTGCCAGCAGGTTGGGACAGACAATGGGCACTGAAGCTTTCTTT. This gives the protein CASRLGQTMGTEAFF. The variable domain in full, with the rest retrieved from reference TRBV2 and TRBJ1-1, is EPEVTQTPSHQVTQMGQEVILRCVPISNHLYFYWYRQILGQKVEFLVSFYNNEISEKSEIFDDQFSVERPDGSNFTLKIRSTKLEDSAMYFCASRLGQTMGTEAFFGQGTRLTVV.